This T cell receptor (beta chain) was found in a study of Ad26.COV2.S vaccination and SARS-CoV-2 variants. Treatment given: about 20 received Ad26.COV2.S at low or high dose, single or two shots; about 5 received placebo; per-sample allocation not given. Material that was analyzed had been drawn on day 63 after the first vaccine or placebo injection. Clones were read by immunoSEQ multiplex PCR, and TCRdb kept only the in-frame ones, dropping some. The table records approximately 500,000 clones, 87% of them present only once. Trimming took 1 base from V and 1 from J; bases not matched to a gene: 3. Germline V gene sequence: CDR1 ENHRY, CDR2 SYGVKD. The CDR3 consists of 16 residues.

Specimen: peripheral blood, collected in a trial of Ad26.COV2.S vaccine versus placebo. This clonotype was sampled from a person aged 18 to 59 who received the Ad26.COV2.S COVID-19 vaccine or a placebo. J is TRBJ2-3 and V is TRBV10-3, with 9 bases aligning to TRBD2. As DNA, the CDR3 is TGTGCCATCAGTGAGTTAGCGGGAGTGGGCACAGATACGCAGTATTTT. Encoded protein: CAISELAGVGTDTQYF.